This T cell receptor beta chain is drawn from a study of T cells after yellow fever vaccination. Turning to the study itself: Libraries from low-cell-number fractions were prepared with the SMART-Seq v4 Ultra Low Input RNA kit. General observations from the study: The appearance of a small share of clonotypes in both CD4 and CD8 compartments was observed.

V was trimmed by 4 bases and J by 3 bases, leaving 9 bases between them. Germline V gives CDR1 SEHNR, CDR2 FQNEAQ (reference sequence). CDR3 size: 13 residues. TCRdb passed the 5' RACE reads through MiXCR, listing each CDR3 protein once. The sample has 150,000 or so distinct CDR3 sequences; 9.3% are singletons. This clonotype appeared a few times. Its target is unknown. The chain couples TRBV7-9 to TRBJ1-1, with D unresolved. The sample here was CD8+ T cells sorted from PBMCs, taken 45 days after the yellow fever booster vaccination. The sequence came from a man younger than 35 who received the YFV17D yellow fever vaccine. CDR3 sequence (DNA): TGTGCCAGCAGCTATACTGCGGACACTGAAGCTTTCTTT. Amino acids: CASSYTADTEAFF.